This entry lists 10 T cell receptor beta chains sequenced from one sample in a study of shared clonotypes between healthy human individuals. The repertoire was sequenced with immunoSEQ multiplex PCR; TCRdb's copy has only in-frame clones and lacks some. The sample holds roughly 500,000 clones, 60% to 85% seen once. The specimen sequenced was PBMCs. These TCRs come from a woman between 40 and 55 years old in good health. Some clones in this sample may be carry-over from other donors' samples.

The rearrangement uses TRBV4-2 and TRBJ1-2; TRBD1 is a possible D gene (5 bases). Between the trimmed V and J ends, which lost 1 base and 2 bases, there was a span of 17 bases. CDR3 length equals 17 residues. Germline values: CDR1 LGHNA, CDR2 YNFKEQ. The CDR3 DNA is TGTGCCAGCAGCCAAGTGACTATAGCGGGGCCCAACTATGGCTACACCTTC. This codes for CASSQVTIAGPNYGYTF.

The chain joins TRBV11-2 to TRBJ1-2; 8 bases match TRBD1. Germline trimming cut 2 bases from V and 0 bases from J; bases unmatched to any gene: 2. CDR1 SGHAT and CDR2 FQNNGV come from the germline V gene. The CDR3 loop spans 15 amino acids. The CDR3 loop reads CASSLRTGSNYGYTF. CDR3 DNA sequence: TGTGCCAGCAGCTTAAGGACAGGGTCTAACTATGGCTACACCTTC.

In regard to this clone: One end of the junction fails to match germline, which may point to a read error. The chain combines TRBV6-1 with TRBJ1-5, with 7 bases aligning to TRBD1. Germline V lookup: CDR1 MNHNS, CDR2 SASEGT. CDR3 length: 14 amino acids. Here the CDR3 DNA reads TGTGCCAGCAGCGAAGACAGGGTAAATCAGCCCCAGCATTTT. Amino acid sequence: CASSEDRVNQPQHF.

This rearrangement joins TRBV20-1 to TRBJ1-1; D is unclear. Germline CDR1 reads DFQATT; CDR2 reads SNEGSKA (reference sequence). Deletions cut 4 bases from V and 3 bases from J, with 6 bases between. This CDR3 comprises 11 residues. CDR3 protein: CSAIRDTEAFF. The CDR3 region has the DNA TGCAGTGCTATCCGGGACACTGAAGCTTTCTTT.

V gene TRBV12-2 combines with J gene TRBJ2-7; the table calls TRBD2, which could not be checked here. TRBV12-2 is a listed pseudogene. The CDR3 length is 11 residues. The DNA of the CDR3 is TGCATAGTCATACTAGCCGTCGAGCAGTACTTC. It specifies CIVILAVEQYF.

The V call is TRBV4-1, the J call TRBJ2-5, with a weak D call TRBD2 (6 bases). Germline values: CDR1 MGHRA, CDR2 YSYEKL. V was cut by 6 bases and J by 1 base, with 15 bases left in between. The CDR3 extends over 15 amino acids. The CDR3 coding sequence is TGCGCCAGCAGAAGGAGGGCCGGCTTCCAAGAGACCCAGTACTTC. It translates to CASRRRAGFQETQYF.

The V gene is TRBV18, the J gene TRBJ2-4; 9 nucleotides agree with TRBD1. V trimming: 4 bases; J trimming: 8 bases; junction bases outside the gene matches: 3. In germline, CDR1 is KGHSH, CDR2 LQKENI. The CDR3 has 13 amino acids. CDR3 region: CASSLGQGYIQYF. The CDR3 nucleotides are TGTGCCAGCTCACTAGGACAGGGGTACATTCAGTACTTC.

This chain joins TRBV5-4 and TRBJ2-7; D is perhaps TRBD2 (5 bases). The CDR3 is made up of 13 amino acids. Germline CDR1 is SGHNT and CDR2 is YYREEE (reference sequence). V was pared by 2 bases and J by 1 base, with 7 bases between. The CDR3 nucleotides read TGTGCCAGCAGCTTCGAGGGTTCCTACGAGCAGTACTTC. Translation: CASSFEGSYEQYF. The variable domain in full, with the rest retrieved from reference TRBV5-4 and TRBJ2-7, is ETGVTQSPTHLIKTRGQQVTLRCSSQSGHNTVSWYQQALGQGPQFIFQYYREEENGRGNFPPRFSGLQFPNYSSELNVNALELDDSALYLCASSFEGSYEQYFGPGTRLTVT.

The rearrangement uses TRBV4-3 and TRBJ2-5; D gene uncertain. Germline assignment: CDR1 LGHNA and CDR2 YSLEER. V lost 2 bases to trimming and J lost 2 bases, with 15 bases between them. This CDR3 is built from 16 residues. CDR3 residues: CASSQNLNGPQETQYF. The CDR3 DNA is TGCGCCAGCAGCCAAAACCTAAACGGGCCTCAAGAGACCCAGTACTTC.

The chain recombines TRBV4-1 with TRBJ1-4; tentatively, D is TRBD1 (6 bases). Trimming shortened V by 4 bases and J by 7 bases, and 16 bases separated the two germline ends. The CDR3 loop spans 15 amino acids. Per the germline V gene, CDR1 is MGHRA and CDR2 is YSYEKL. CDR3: CASSPRGALSEKLFF. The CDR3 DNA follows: TGCGCCAGCAGCCCACGGGGGGCCCTAAGTGAAAAACTGTTTTTT.